The clone carrying this T cell receptor beta chain was observed a few times. Its antigen is not identified. Germline V gene lookup returns CDR1 SQVTM and CDR2 ANQGSEA. The CDR3 is 11 amino acids. Primed by a sample-barcoded 5' primer and a J-beta primer mix, a second PCR proceeded for about 6 to 11 cycles. TCRdb passed the 5' RACE reads through MiXCR, listing each CDR3 protein once. The sample lists fewer than 1,200,000 distinct CDR3 sequences, under 30% occurring once. The sample belongs to a study of blood T cells in healthy people across ages. Findings and caveats of the study: Conclusively comparing naive with antigen-experienced cells was impossible with unsorted PBMCs.

The same data also contributed to another study, on T cells of mothers and their children. As that report states: Per mother, over 9 million TCR beta CDR3 reads were obtained; per child, about 3 million.

Sequences were obtained from blood. V usage is TRBV29-1 and J usage is TRBJ2-1; 8 bases match TRBD1. With the DNA end fitting TRBJ2-5 better, the J assignment may be wrong. This receptor was obtained from a girl under 10 years old in good health. DNA of the CDR3: TGCAGCACTAGGACAGGGAAGACCCAGTACTTC. This translates into CSTRTGKTQYF.